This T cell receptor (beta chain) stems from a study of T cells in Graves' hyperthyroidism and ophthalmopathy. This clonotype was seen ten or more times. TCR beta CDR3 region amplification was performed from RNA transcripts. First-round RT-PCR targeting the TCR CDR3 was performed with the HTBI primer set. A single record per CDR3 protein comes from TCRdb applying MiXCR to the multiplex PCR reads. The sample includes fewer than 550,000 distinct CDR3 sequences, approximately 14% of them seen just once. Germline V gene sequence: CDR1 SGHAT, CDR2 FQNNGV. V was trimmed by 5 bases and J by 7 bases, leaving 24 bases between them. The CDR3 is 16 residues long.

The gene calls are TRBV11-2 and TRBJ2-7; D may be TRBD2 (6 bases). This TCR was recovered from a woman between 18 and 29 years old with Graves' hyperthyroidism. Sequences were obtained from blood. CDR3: CASSPDRVAVIEEQYF. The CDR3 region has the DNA TGTGCCAGCAGCCCTGATAGGGTAGCGGTCATCGAAGAGCAGTACTTC.